The source of this TCR beta chain is a study of post-analysis software for immune sequencing data. Turning to the study itself: Disease courses included relapsing-remitting, secondary progressive and progressive-relapsing multiple sclerosis.

The TCR beta cDNA libraries carried unique molecular identifiers. One entry per CDR3 protein, called by TCRdb with MiXCR from the PCR reads. The sample lists about 540,000 distinct CDR3 sequences; roughly 34% were seen once. Overall study findings and caveats: Patients showed TRBV5-6, TRBV5-1 and TRBV20-1 among a handful of TRBV segments more frequent than in controls.

On this clonotype: No antigen is known for it.

This CDR3 is 16 amino acids long. V gave up 7 bases and J gave up 6 bases; unmatched junction bases: 6. The receptor was isolated from a girl aged 2-17 years with multiple sclerosis. Source material: blood. V usage is TRBV12-3 or TRBV12-4 and J usage is TRBJ2-2, with 15 bases that match TRBD2. Here the CDR3 reads CASIQGLAGGAGELFF. The CDR3 nucleotides are TGTGCCAGCATTCAAGGACTAGCGGGGGGGGCCGGGGAGCTGTTTTTT.